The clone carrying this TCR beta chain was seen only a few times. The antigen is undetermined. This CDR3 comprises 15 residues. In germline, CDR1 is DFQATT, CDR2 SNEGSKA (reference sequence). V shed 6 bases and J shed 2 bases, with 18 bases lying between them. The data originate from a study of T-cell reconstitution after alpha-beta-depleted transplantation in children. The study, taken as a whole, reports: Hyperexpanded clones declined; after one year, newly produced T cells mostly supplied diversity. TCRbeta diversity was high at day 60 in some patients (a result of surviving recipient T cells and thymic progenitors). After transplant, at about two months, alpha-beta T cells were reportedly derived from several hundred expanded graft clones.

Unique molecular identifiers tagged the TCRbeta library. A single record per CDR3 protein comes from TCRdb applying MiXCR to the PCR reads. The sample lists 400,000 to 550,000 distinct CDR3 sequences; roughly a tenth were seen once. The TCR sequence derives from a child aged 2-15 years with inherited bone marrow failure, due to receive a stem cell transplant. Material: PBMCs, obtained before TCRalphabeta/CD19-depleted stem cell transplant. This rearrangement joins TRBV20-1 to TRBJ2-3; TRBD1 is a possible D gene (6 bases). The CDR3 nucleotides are TGCAGTGCAAAGGGCGACAGGCGACACACAGATACGCAGTATTTT. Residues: CSAKGDRRHTDTQYF.